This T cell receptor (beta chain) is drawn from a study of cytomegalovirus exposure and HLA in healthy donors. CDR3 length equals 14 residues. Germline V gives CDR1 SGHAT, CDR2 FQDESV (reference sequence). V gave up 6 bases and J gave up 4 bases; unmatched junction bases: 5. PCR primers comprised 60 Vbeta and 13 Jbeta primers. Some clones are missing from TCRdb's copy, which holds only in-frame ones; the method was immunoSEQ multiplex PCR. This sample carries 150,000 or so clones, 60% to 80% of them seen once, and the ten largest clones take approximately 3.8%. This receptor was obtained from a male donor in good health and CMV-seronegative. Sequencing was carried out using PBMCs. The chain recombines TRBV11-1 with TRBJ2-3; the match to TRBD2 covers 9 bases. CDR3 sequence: CASRPGLAPDTQYF. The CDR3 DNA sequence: TGTGCCAGCAGGCCGGGACTAGCTCCAGATACGCAGTATTTT.